This T cell receptor beta chain came from a study of glioma-infiltrating T cells after dendritic cell vaccination. On the study more broadly: Autologous tumor lysate-pulsed dendritic cell vaccination was given between about 2003 and 2013.

Time point indicated: after dendritic cell vaccination, including at tumor progression/relapse. General study findings and limits: Higher TCR clonality did not directly relate to longer survival.

Amplification used 60 V beta primers and 13 J beta primers. The assay was immunoSEQ multiplex PCR, and TCRdb's table has in-frame clones only and misses some. The profile shows about 100,000 clones, around 80% of them singletons. CDR1 is ENHRY and CDR2 is SYGVKD in the germline V gene. The CDR3 loop spans 15 amino acids. V gave up 7 bases and J gave up 9 bases, with 19 bases separating them. This clone was picked up a small number of times. The antigen is not known. The sequencing used blood, collected after dendritic cell vaccination. This sequence originates from a human donor with glioblastoma. The J gene is TRBJ1-6, the V gene TRBV10-3; tentatively, D is TRBD1 (6 bases). CDR3 residues: CAINSGGQDASPLHF. In DNA, the CDR3 is TGTGCCATCAATTCGGGGGGACAAGATGCTTCACCCCTCCACTTT.